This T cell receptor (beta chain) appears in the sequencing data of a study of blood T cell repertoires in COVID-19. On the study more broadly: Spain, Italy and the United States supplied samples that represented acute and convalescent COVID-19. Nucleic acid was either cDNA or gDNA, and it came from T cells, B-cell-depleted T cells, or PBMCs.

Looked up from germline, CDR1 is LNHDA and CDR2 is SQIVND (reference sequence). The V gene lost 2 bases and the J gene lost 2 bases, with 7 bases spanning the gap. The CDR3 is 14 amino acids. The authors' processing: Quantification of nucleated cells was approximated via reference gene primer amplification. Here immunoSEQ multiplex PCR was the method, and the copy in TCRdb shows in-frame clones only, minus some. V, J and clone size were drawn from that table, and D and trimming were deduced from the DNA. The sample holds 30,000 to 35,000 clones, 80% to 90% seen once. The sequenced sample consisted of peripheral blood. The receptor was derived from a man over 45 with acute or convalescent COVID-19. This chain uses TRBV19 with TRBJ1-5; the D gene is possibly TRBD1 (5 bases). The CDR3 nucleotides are TGTGCCAGTAGTATAACGGGGGGCAATCAGCCCCAGCATTTT. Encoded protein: CASSITGGNQPQHF.